The rows below give T cell receptor beta chains drawn from one sample of a study of shared clonotypes between healthy human individuals. The assay was immunoSEQ multiplex PCR, and TCRdb's table has in-frame clones only and misses some. The table has 1.5 million to 2.5 million clones, over 85% seen once. Sample: naive CD8+ T cells sorted from blood. The origin of the receptors is a man between 18 and 35 years old in good health. The CDR3 runs from the conserved cysteine through the conserved F or W. A D gene is named only where the DNA matches it firmly. Where a row states a size, it is once, few, many or the class of an expanded clone; other rows omit it.

v_call: TRBV6-5; j_call: TRBJ2-2; clone_size: NA; d_call: NA; cdr3_aa: CASGAGTNTGELFF; cdr3_nt: TGTGCCAGCGGAGCAGGAACCAACACCGGGGAGCTGTTTTTT
v_call: TRBV6-6; j_call: TRBJ2-5; clone_size: NA; d_call: NA; cdr3_aa: CASSYSIQETQYF; cdr3_nt: TGTGCCAGCAGTTACTCGATACAGGAGACCCAGTACTTC
v_call: TRBV19; j_call: TRBJ2-7; clone_size: NA; d_call: NA; cdr3_aa: CASSMLGSSYEQYF; cdr3_nt: TGTGCCAGTAGTATGTTAGGCAGCTCCTACGAGCAGTACTTC
v_call: TRBV30; j_call: TRBJ2-7; clone_size: NA; d_call: NA; cdr3_aa: CAWSGTGEGYEQYF; cdr3_nt: TGTGCCTGGAGTGGGACGGGTGAGGGCTACGAGCAGTACTTC
v_call: TRBV5-6; j_call: TRBJ1-3; clone_size: NA; d_call: TRBD1; cdr3_aa: CASSLRGGQALFSGNTIYF; cdr3_nt: TGTGCCAGCAGCTTGAGAGGGGGACAGGCACTATTCTCTGGAAACACCATATATTTT
v_call: TRBV30; j_call: TRBJ1-1; clone_size: NA; d_call: NA; cdr3_aa: CASTWGTEAFF; cdr3_nt: TGTGCCTCCACCTGGGGCACTGAAGCTTTCTTT
v_call: TRBV30; j_call: TRBJ2-3; clone_size: few; d_call: NA; cdr3_aa: CAWSAPDTQYF; cdr3_nt: TGTGCCTGGAGTGCCCCAGATACGCAGTATTTT
v_call: TRBV28; j_call: TRBJ2-7; clone_size: NA; d_call: NA; cdr3_aa: CASSSPQSSYEQYF; cdr3_nt: TGTGCCAGCAGTTCCCCCCAGAGTTCCTACGAGCAGTACTTC
v_call: TRBV6-5; j_call: TRBJ2-7; clone_size: NA; d_call: NA; cdr3_aa: CASSYDRYEQYF; cdr3_nt: TGTGCCAGCAGTTACGATCGATACGAGCAGTACTTC
v_call: TRBV5-1; j_call: TRBJ1-2; clone_size: NA; d_call: NA; cdr3_aa: CASSLEGNYGYTF; cdr3_nt: TGCGCCAGCAGCTTGGAAGGAAACTATGGCTACACCTTC
v_call: TRBV5-1; j_call: TRBJ1-5; clone_size: NA; d_call: NA; cdr3_aa: CASSLDGVPHQPQHF; cdr3_nt: TGCGCCAGCAGCTTGGACGGCGTCCCCCATCAGCCCCAGCATTTT
v_call: TRBV7-8; j_call: TRBJ2-5; clone_size: NA; d_call: NA; cdr3_aa: CASLRSLAGETQYF; cdr3_nt: TGTGCCAGCCTTCGGTCCCTAGCAGGGGAGACCCAGTACTTC
v_call: TRBV10-1; j_call: TRBJ2-7; clone_size: NA; d_call: TRBD1; cdr3_aa: CASSRSGQSSPSEQYF; cdr3_nt: TGCGCCAGCAGTAGGTCGGGACAGAGTTCCCCTTCCGAGCAGTACTTC
v_call: TRBV4-1; j_call: TRBJ2-7; clone_size: NA; d_call: TRBD1; cdr3_aa: CASSQEGQPSSYEQYF; cdr3_nt: TGCGCCAGCAGCCAAGAGGGACAGCCCAGCTCCTACGAGCAGTACTTC
v_call: TRBV4-2; j_call: TRBJ2-3; clone_size: NA; d_call: NA; cdr3_aa: CASSPTETTDTQYF; cdr3_nt: TGTGCCAGCAGCCCAACAGAGACCACAGATACGCAGTATTTT
v_call: TRBV6-5; j_call: TRBJ1-1; clone_size: NA; d_call: TRBD1; cdr3_aa: CASSLTGADTEAFF; cdr3_nt: TGTGCCAGCAGTCTCACAGGGGCGGACACTGAAGCTTTCTTT
v_call: TRBV10-2; j_call: TRBJ2-1; clone_size: NA; d_call: NA; cdr3_aa: CASSESQRVANEQFF; cdr3_nt: TGCGCCAGCAGTGAGTCGCAGCGGGTGGCGAATGAGCAGTTCTTC
v_call: TRBV19; j_call: TRBJ1-5; clone_size: NA; d_call: NA; cdr3_aa: CASNPGGNNQPQHF; cdr3_nt: TGTGCCAGTAATCCCGGCGGAAACAATCAGCCCCAGCATTTT
v_call: TRBV7-2; j_call: TRBJ2-7; clone_size: few; d_call: TRBD2; cdr3_aa: CASSQISSGEKYF; cdr3_nt: TGTGCCAGCAGCCAAATATCTAGCGGTGAAAAGTACTTC
v_call: TRBV28; j_call: TRBJ2-3; clone_size: NA; d_call: NA; cdr3_aa: CASSSSGADTQYF; cdr3_nt: TGTGCCAGCAGTTCCTCGGGGGCAGATACGCAGTATTTT
v_call: TRBV2; j_call: TRBJ2-1; clone_size: NA; d_call: TRBD2; cdr3_aa: CASRKLAGVHEQFF; cdr3_nt: TGTGCCAGCCGAAAGCTAGCGGGCGTCCATGAGCAGTTCTTC
v_call: TRBV5-1; j_call: TRBJ2-1; clone_size: NA; d_call: TRBD2; cdr3_aa: CASSSLAGSYNEQFF; cdr3_nt: TGCGCCAGCAGCTCCTTAGCGGGGTCCTACAATGAGCAGTTCTTC
v_call: TRBV4-3; j_call: TRBJ2-7; clone_size: NA; d_call: NA; cdr3_aa: CASSQDTGTSYEQYF; cdr3_nt: TGCGCCAGCAGCCAAGATACAGGCACTTCGTACGAGCAGTACTTC
v_call: TRBV7-6; j_call: TRBJ2-1; clone_size: NA; d_call: NA; cdr3_aa: CASSLGPVAWNEQFF; cdr3_nt: TGTGCCAGCAGCTTAGGACCGGTTGCATGGAATGAGCAGTTCTTC
v_call: TRBV29-1; j_call: TRBJ2-5; clone_size: NA; d_call: TRBD2; cdr3_aa: CSGIGTSGAETQYF; cdr3_nt: TGCAGCGGGATCGGGACTAGCGGGGCGGAGACCCAGTACTTC
v_call: TRBV27; j_call: TRBJ2-1; clone_size: NA; d_call: NA; cdr3_aa: CASSSDTAYNEQFF; cdr3_nt: TGTGCCAGCAGTTCAGATACAGCCTACAATGAGCAGTTCTTC
v_call: TRBV10-2; j_call: TRBJ2-1; clone_size: once; d_call: TRBD2; cdr3_aa: CASSESLVAGAHEQFF; cdr3_nt: TGCGCCAGCAGTGAAAGTTTGGTAGCGGGAGCACATGAGCAGTTCTTC
v_call: TRBV29-1; j_call: TRBJ2-7; clone_size: NA; d_call: NA; cdr3_aa: CSVRQGLYEQYF; cdr3_nt: TGCAGCGTGCGTCAGGGCCTCTACGAGCAGTACTTC
v_call: TRBV6-5; j_call: TRBJ1-2; clone_size: NA; d_call: NA; cdr3_aa: CASSYSGGWYTF; cdr3_nt: TGTGCCAGCAGTTACTCTGGCGGCTGGTACACCTTC
v_call: TRBV9; j_call: TRBJ1-1; clone_size: NA; d_call: NA; cdr3_aa: CASSVEPNTEAFF; cdr3_nt: TGTGCCAGCAGCGTAGAGCCTAACACTGAAGCTTTCTTT
v_call: TRBV27; j_call: TRBJ2-7; clone_size: once; d_call: TRBD1; cdr3_aa: CASASIPGQGPPYEQYF; cdr3_nt: TGTGCCAGCGCCTCAATTCCGGGACAGGGCCCACCCTACGAGCAGTACTTC
v_call: TRBV5-6; j_call: TRBJ2-1; clone_size: NA; d_call: NA; cdr3_aa: CASSLSGYPYNEQFF; cdr3_nt: TGTGCCAGCAGCTTAAGTGGATACCCCTACAATGAGCAGTTCTTC
v_call: TRBV4-1; j_call: TRBJ2-5; clone_size: NA; d_call: NA; cdr3_aa: CASSPRTGGQEQETQYF; cdr3_nt: TGCGCCAGCAGCCCCCGAACTGGTGGTCAGGAGCAAGAGACCCAGTACTTC
v_call: TRBV28; j_call: TRBJ2-1; clone_size: NA; d_call: NA; cdr3_aa: CASSPGLQQFF; cdr3_nt: TGTGCCAGCAGCCCGGGACTCCAGCAGTTCTTC
v_call: TRBV6-1; j_call: TRBJ2-2; clone_size: NA; d_call: NA; cdr3_aa: CASLRTPTGELFF; cdr3_nt: TGTGCCAGCCTCCGGACTCCCACCGGGGAGCTGTTTTTT
v_call: TRBV4-3; j_call: TRBJ2-7; clone_size: NA; d_call: NA; cdr3_aa: CASSQSVHADFAYEQYF; cdr3_nt: TGCGCCAGCAGCCAATCGGTACACGCGGATTTCGCCTACGAGCAGTACTTC
v_call: TRBV5-1; j_call: TRBJ2-7; clone_size: once; d_call: NA; cdr3_aa: CASSSGISYEQYF; cdr3_nt: TGCGCCAGCAGCTCGGGCATATCCTACGAGCAGTACTTC
v_call: TRBV2; j_call: TRBJ2-7; clone_size: NA; d_call: TRBD2; cdr3_aa: CASSDLAGGNEQYF; cdr3_nt: TGTGCCAGCAGTGACTTAGCGGGAGGCAACGAGCAGTACTTC
v_call: TRBV30; j_call: TRBJ2-7; clone_size: NA; d_call: NA; cdr3_aa: CAWGWEDTTYEQYF; cdr3_nt: TGTGCCTGGGGTTGGGAGGACACCACCTACGAGCAGTACTTC
v_call: TRBV7-9; j_call: TRBJ1-1; clone_size: NA; d_call: NA; cdr3_aa: CASSLAYANTEAFF; cdr3_nt: TGTGCCAGCAGCTTAGCTTACGCGAACACTGAAGCTTTCTTT
v_call: TRBV5-4; j_call: TRBJ2-7; clone_size: NA; d_call: NA; cdr3_aa: CASSLEVDEQYF; cdr3_nt: TGTGCCAGCAGCCTGGAGGTAGACGAGCAGTACTTC